This record covers a single T cell receptor beta chain. Its antigen is not known. According to the study, genomic DNA was the template for TCR beta VDJ and CDR3 profiling. Using its own MiXCR run on the reads, TCRdb lists one record per CDR3 protein. The sample holds 400,000 to 500,000 distinct CDR3 sequences, around 72% seen once. The CDR3 is 15 amino acids. V was pared by 5 bases and J by 5 bases, with 18 bases between. The germline V gene has CDR1 MNHEY and CDR2 SMNVEV (reference sequence). The data were taken from a study of CD8+CD57+ T cells in acquired aplastic anemia. Study in general: Recorded DNA amounts for sorted CD4+ and CD8+ cells had an average of approximately 3 ug. Overall study results and limits: Simpson's diversity of CD8+ cells was not significantly different in patients compared with controls.

This clonotype was sampled from a human donor in good health, serving as a control. Input material: sorted CD4+, CD8+, or CD8+CD57+ T cells (not recorded which) from PBMCs. This rearrangement joins TRBV27 to TRBJ2-5, with D possibly called TRBD1 or TRBD2 (5 bases each). CDR3 residues: CASSPRGSLVETQYF. Here the CDR3 DNA reads TGTGCCAGCAGTCCCCGGGGCTCCTTGGTGGAGACCCAGTACTTC.